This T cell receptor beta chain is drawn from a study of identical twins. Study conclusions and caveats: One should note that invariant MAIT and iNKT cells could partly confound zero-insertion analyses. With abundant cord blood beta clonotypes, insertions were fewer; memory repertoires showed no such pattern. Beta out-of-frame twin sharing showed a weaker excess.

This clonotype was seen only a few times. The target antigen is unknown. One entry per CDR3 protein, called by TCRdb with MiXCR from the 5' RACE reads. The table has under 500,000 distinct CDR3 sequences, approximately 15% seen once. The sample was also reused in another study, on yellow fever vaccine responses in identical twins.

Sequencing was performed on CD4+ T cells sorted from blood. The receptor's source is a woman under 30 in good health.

CDR3 bases: TGTGCCAGCAGCGCCCAACAGGGCCAAGAGACCCAGTACTTC. Its protein product is CASSAQQGQETQYF. V usage is TRBV7-8 and J usage is TRBJ2-5, with a weak D call TRBD1 (6 bases). CDR3 length equals 14 residues. Germline V gene sequence: CDR1 SGHVS, CDR2 FQNEAQ. The germline V and J ends were trimmed by 5 bases and 1 base, with 11 bases remaining between them.